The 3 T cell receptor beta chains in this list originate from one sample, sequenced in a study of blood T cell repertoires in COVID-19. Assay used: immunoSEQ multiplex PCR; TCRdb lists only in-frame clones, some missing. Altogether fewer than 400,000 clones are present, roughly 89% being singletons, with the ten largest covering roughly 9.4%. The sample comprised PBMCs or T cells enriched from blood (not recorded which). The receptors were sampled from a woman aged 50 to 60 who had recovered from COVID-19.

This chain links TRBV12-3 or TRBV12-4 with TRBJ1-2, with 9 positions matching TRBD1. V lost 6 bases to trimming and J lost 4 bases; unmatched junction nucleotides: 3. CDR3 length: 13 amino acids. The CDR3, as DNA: TGTGCCAGCAGATACAGGGGGCCCTATGGCTACACCTTC. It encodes CASRYRGPYGYTF.

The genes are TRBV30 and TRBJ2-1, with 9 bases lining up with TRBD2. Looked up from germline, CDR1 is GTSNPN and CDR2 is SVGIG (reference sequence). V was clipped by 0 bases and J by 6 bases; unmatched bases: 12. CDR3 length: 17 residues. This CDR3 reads CAWSVLLRSGGSNEQFF. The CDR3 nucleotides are TGTGCCTGGAGTGTACTACTCCGTAGCGGGGGCTCCAATGAGCAGTTCTTC.

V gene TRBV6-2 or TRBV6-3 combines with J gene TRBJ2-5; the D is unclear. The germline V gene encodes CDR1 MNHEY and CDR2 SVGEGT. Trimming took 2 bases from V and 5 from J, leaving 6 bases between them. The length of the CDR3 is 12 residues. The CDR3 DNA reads TGTGCCAGCAGTTACAGGCGGGAGACCCAGTACTTC. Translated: CASSYRRETQYF.